Listed below are T cell receptor beta chains from one sample, sequenced in a study of graft-versus-host responses after intestinal transplantation. TCRdb's copy holds only in-frame clones and misses some; the assay was immunoSEQ multiplex PCR. The sample holds almost 55,000 clones, about 90% seen once. Sequences were derived from PBMCs, sampled nearly 670 days after intestinal transplant. These receptors were obtained from a human patient who received an intestinal transplant, so some T cells may come from the graft donor. Both conserved end residues are part of each CDR3. Each record gives: V gene, D gene, J gene, CDR3 protein, CDR3 DNA. D genes are given only for firm matches.

TRBV4-2	NA	TRBJ1-1	CASSQGSLNTGAFF	TGTGCCAGCAGTCAAGGTAGTCTAAACACTGGAGCTTTCTTT
TRBV5-4	NA	TRBJ1-4	CASSEAWGGPDEKLFF	TGTGCCAGCAGCGAAGCCTGGGGAGGGCCGGATGAAAAACTGTTTTTT
TRBV5-4	NA	TRBJ1-5	CASSLDPGTNQPQHF	TGTGCCAGCAGCTTGGACCCGGGGACGAATCAGCCCCAGCATTTT
TRBV27	NA	TRBJ2-7	CASSSEITAAYEQYF	TGTGCCAGCAGTTCAGAGATCACAGCGGCCTACGAGCAGTACTTC
TRBV12-5	NA	TRBJ1-1	CASGLGRGTRNEFEAFF	TGTGCTAGTGGTTTGGGACGGGGGACCAGAAATGAGTTTGAAGCTTTCTTT
TRBV7-2	NA	TRBJ1-2	CASSLAPGLNYGYTF	TGTGCCAGCAGCTTAGCGCCGGGTCTTAACTATGGCTACACCTTC
TRBV7-6	NA	TRBJ1-4	CASTLGATNEKLFF	TGTGCCAGCACCTTGGGGGCAACTAATGAAAAACTGTTTTTT
TRBV6-5	NA	TRBJ2-1	CASSYGGDEQFF	TGTGCCAGCAGTTACGGCGGCGATGAGCAGTTCTTC
TRBV5-1	NA	TRBJ2-6	CASSGLGAGANVLTF	TGCGCCAGCAGCGGCCTAGGAGCTGGGGCCAACGTCCTGACTTTC
TRBV13	NA	TRBJ2-6	CASSLLSGANVLTF	TGTGCCAGCAGCTTATTGTCCGGGGCCAACGTCCTGACTTTC
TRBV5-1	TRBD1	TRBJ2-3	CASSLGGTGYTDTQYF	TGCGCCAGCAGCTTGGGAGGGACAGGGTACACAGATACGCAGTATTTT
TRBV10-3	TRBD2	TRBJ2-7	CAISESKTSGGYEQYF	TGTGCCATCAGTGAGTCGAAAACTAGCGGGGGCTACGAGCAGTACTTC
TRBV27	NA	TRBJ2-3	CASSFFGGGTDTQYF	TGTGCCAGCAGTTTCTTTGGGGGCGGCACAGATACGCAGTATTTT
TRBV6-6	NA	TRBJ1-2	CASSYPGGLGNYGYTF	TGTGCCAGCAGTTACCCCGGGGGGTTGGGTAACTATGGCTACACCTTC
TRBV7-2	NA	TRBJ1-1	CASSHWGTEAFF	TGTGCCAGCAGCCATTGGGGGACTGAAGCTTTCTTT
TRBV2	NA	TRBJ2-1	CASRKASSGNEQFF	TGTGCCAGCAGGAAAGCCTCCTCGGGCAATGAGCAGTTCTTC
TRBV18	TRBD2	TRBJ2-3	CASSPLAGGGDTQYF	TGTGCCAGCTCACCACTGGCGGGGGGAGGAGATACGCAGTATTTT
TRBV9	TRBD2	TRBJ2-5	CASSVVAGRQETQYF	TGTGCCAGCAGCGTAGTAGCGGGGCGACAAGAGACCCAGTACTTC